Following are 13 T cell receptor beta chains from one sample sequenced in a study of early stage breast cancer tumors. Some clones are missing from TCRdb's copy, which holds only in-frame ones; the method was immunoSEQ multiplex PCR. The sample yields about 5,000 clones, roughly 60% seen once. The specimen sequenced was breast tumor tissue. The receptor source for this set is a person between 45 and 65 years old with breast cancer.

J is TRBJ2-7 and V is TRBV2, with TRBD2 matching 12 bases. The V segment lost 6 bases and the J segment 5 bases; nucleotides outside the gene matches: 11. Germline CDR1 is SNHLY and CDR2 is FYNNEI. This CDR3 has 16 residues. The CDR3 DNA reads as TGTGCCAGCAGGGGCGGGACTAGCGGGTCCGTCCACGAGCAGTACTTC. This codes for CASRGGTSGSVHEQYF. The full variable domain, completed using reference TRBV2 and TRBJ2-7, is EPEVTQTPSHQVTQMGQEVILRCVPISNHLYFYWYRQILGQKVEFLVSFYNNEISEKSEIFDDQFSVERPDGSNFTLKIRSTKLEDSAMYFCASRGGTSGSVHEQYFGPGTRLTVT.

The V and J genes are TRBV2 and TRBJ1-1; D call uncertain. The CDR3 spans 11 residues. CDR1 is SNHLY, CDR2 FYNNEI, per germline. Trimming shortened V by 11 bases and J by 8 bases, and 15 bases separated the two germline ends. CDR3 coding DNA: TGTGCCTTGAGTCCCCGCGACGAAGCTTTCTTT. This translates into CALSPRDEAFF.

The chain has TRBV4-3 and TRBJ2-3; TRBD2 is a possible D gene (7 bases). The V gene's germline CDR1 is LGHNA and CDR2 YSLEER. The CDR3 is 15 amino acids. The ends were cut back, 1 base at V and 8 bases at J, with 16 bases in the middle. CDR3 sequence reads: CASSQGGGDGGTQYF. The CDR3, as DNA: TGCGCCAGCAGCCAAGGCGGGGGCGACGGGGGTACGCAGTATTTT.

The chain links TRBV4-2 to TRBJ2-7; 7 nucleotides align to TRBD2. The CDR3 is made up of 16 amino acids. The V and J ends lost 4 bases and 6 bases, in that order; junction bases with no gene match: 15. The germline V gene encodes CDR1 LGHNA and CDR2 YNFKEQ. As DNA, the CDR3 is TGTGCCAGCAGCCCCCGGGGGGATGGGAGTCCGTCCGAGCAGTACTTC. The encoded protein is CASSPRGDGSPSEQYF.

J is TRBJ2-3 and V is TRBV15; 11 nucleotides match TRBD1. Germline CDR1 and CDR2: LNHNV and YYDKDF (reference sequence). The CDR3 consists of 19 residues. Trimming removed 1 base from V and 2 bases from J; junction bases left unmatched: 11. DNA for the CDR3: TGTGCCACCAGCAGAGGTCGGACTGGGACAGGGGGTCACACAGATACGCAGTATTTT. This encodes CATSRGRTGTGGHTDTQYF.

The chain links TRBV6-6 to TRBJ2-3, with D possibly matching TRBD1 (5 bases). There are 15 residues in the CDR3. Deletions cut 4 bases from V and 1 base from J, with 12 bases between. Germline V lookup: CDR1 MNHNY, CDR2 SVGAGI (reference sequence). Here the CDR3 DNA reads TGTGCCAGCAGTTCGAATGGCAGGGGCACAGATACGCAGTATTTT. Protein product: CASSSNGRGTDTQYF.

This clone was picked up a small number of times. V is TRBV19 and J is TRBJ2-2; D possibly corresponds to TRBD2 (8 bases). Germline V gene lookup returns CDR1 LNHDA and CDR2 SQIVND (reference sequence). The V gene lost 6 bases and the J gene lost 3 bases, with 17 bases spanning the gap. The CDR3 has 16 residues. CDR3 sequence reads: CASSGGGQTYTGELFF. The DNA of the CDR3 is TGTGCCAGTAGCGGGGGGGGACAGACCTACACCGGGGAGCTGTTTTTT.

This clone came up once. The rearrangement uses TRBV4-1 and TRBJ2-7; perhaps TRBD1 as D (6 bases). Germline CDR1 and CDR2: MGHRA and YSYEKL. V lost 4 bases, J lost 1 base, and 14 bases lay in between. The CDR3 runs 15 residues. CDR3 region: CASSLPPTGSYEQYV. The CDR3 DNA is TGCGCCAGCAGCCTACCCCCGACAGGTTCCTACGAGCAGTACGTC.

The chain recombines TRBV6-1 with TRBJ1-2; no clear D gene. Germline V gene lookup returns CDR1 MNHNS and CDR2 SASEGT. The ends were cut back, 4 bases at V and 2 bases at J, with 8 bases in the middle. This CDR3 has 13 residues. In DNA, the CDR3 is TGTGCCAGCAGTGCCAGTTGGAACTATGGCTACACCTTC. Translation gives CASSASWNYGYTF.

The chain carries TRBV19 and TRBJ1-3, with D unclear. The CDR3 loop spans 14 amino acids. Trimming shortened V by 3 bases and J by 0 bases, and 6 bases separated the two germline ends. Per germline, CDR1 LNHDA and CDR2 SQIVND (reference sequence). CDR3 protein: CASSIGSSGNTIYF. For the CDR3, the DNA is TGTGCCAGTAGTATCGGGAGCTCTGGAAACACCATATATTTT.

The genes are TRBV28 and TRBJ1-4; D might be TRBD1 (6 bases). Germline CDR1 is MDHEN and CDR2 is SYDVKM. The CDR3 runs 15 residues. The V gene lost 5 bases and the J gene lost 8 bases, with 18 bases spanning the gap. The CDR3 coding sequence is TGTGCCAGCAGTGCTACAGGAAAGGGGGGGGAAAAACTGTTTTTT. This gives the protein CASSATGKGGEKLFF.

V usage is TRBV10-3 and J usage is TRBJ2-1; 7 nucleotides align to TRBD2. The CDR3 has 15 residues. Germline CDR1 is ENHRY and CDR2 is SYGVKD. V dropped 2 bases and J dropped 3; count of bases not matched to a gene: 4. As DNA, the CDR3 is TGTGCCATCAGTGAGGCGGGAGTGAGCTACAATGAGCAGTTCTTC. Translation gives CAISEAGVSYNEQFF.

The genes are TRBV29-1 and TRBJ2-5; TRBD2 agrees at 11 bases. Germline CDR1 and CDR2: SQVTM and ANQGSEA. V lost 7 bases and J lost 2; bases outside the gene matches: 6. This CDR3 has 14 amino acids. CDR3 DNA: TGCAGCGGTCGGGCTAGCGGGGGGCAAGAGACCCAGTACTTC. Its protein product is CSGRASGGQETQYF. Based on the CDR3 plus reference TRBV29-1 and TRBJ2-5, the full variable domain is SAVISQKPSRDICQRGTSLTIQCQVDSQVTMMFWYRQQPGQSLTLIATANQGSEATYESGFVIDKFPISRPNLTFSTLTVSNMSPEDSSIYLCSGRASGGQETQYFGPGTRLLVL.